A selection of T cell receptor beta chains follows, all from one sample in a study of blood T cell repertoires in COVID-19. Using immunoSEQ multiplex PCR, the repertoire was profiled, and TCRdb retains in-frame clones only, with some absent. The repertoire holds a few hundred thousand clones, roughly 86% seen once, with about 3% in the top ten. Sequencing input: peripheral blood. The receptors shown here come from a man in his sixties with acute or convalescent COVID-19. Both conserved end residues are trimmed from each CDR3.

v_call,cdr3_length,j_call,cdr3_aa
TRBV6-6,13,TRBJ1-4,ASSRDRGVYEKLF
TRBV7-2,11,TRBJ1-1,ASSKQGAGEAF
TRBV4-2,14,TRBJ2-2,ASSQDADRDTGELF
TRBV6-1,13,TRBJ1-6,ATKEGSSYNSPLH
TRBV27,10,TRBJ2-3,ASSLPENTQY
TRBV5-1,12,TRBJ1-4,ASSNSATNEKLF
TRBV29-1,12,TRBJ2-1,SVASGGGYNEQF
TRBV11-2,15,TRBJ2-5,ASSLLLSGGADGTQY
TRBV9,12,TRBJ2-5,ASSVGDRGETQY
TRBV10-2,12,TRBJ1-1,ASSPRSWNTEAF
TRBV5-1,14,TRBJ1-2,ASSLLGDRANYGYT
TRBV7-2,12,TRBJ2-2,ASSLDGGPGELF
TRBV10-3,15,TRBJ2-7,AISETKAPDRGYEQY
TRBV7-2,14,TRBJ1-4,ASSLGQRTTNEKLF
TRBV15,11,TRBJ1-2,ATSRNRGPGYT
TRBV5-1,15,TRBJ2-1,ASSLGLGGHTYNEQF
TRBV6-5,12,TRBJ2-7,ASSSTGSSYEQY
TRBV5-1,17,TRBJ2-1,ASSLAGQLTHRSYNEQF
TRBV5-1,9,TRBJ2-5,ASSLLATQY
TRBV21-1,6,TRBJ1-1,QGCEAF
TRBV27,18,TRBJ2-6,ASSFWTPGQGSIGANVLT
TRBV14,14,TRBJ2-7,ASSQELVAGVYEQY
TRBV7-2,11,TRBJ2-7,ASSPGTGIEQY
TRBV9,14,TRBJ2-2,ATGPSGGPNTGELF
TRBV6-5,13,TRBJ2-7,ASSYRGTGRYEQY
TRBV28,14,TRBJ2-7,ASSPPGRGPLYEQY
TRBV4-1,13,TRBJ2-1,ASSQAGGSYNEQF
TRBV28,13,TRBJ2-5,ASSSTGGMGETQY
TRBV19,15,TRBJ1-5,ASSSPWRVGSNQPQH
TRBV11-2,14,TRBJ1-5,ASSSNREGSNQPQH
TRBV19,14,TRBJ2-7,ASSIGRGSNSYEQY
TRBV2,13,TRBJ1-5,ASSEARNSNQPQH
TRBV29-1,13,TRBJ2-3,SGGWLAGDTDTQY
TRBV19,12,TRBJ2-3,ASSIGQSTDTQY
TRBV6-1,12,TRBJ1-2,ASSEATQGYGYT
TRBV10-3,14,TRBJ2-3,AISESGGTRADTQY
TRBV6-5,10,TRBJ1-2,ASRDRESGYT
TRBV3-1/TRBV3-2,12,TRBJ2-3,ASSSRGVSDTQY
TRBV25-1,11,TRBJ1-1,ASSRWGDTEAF
TRBV24-1,14,TRBJ2-1,ATSDFDRGGYNEQF
TRBV18,12,TRBJ2-1,ASSPGQIHNEQF
TRBV29-1,12,TRBJ1-1,SVKATGINTEAF
TRBV2,12,TRBJ1-1,ASSERPGGTEAF
TRBV4-1,15,TRBJ2-6,ASSGAGEGFGANVLT
TRBV6-2/TRBV6-3,15,TRBJ2-1,ASSYWDTSGGTNEQF
TRBV6-2/TRBV6-3,11,TRBJ2-7,ASSRPGVEEQY
TRBV18,12,TRBJ1-2,ASSPLGQGGGYT
TRBV11-2,12,TRBJ2-7,ASSSLAGSYEQY
TRBV7-8,14,TRBJ2-2,ASSLASRQGPGELF
TRBV18,13,TRBJ1-2,ASSPPDMPNYGYT
TRBV6-2/TRBV6-3,13,TRBJ2-7,ASSYSSGGFYEQY
TRBV10-2,10,TRBJ1-2,ASSDNIFGYT
TRBV9,13,TRBJ2-7,ASSKRQGQGYEQY
TRBV6-1,13,TRBJ2-7,ASSEGGLAPYEQY
TRBV7-6,12,TRBJ2-3,ASSSVGGADTQY